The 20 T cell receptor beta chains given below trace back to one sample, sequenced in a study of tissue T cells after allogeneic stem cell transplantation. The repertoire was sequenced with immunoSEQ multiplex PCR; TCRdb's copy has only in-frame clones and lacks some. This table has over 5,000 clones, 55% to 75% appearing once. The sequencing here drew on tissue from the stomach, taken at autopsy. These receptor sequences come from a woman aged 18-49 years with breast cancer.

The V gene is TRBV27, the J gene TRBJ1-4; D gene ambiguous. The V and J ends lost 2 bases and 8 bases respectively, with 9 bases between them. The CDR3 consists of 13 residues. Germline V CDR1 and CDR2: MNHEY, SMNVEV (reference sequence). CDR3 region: CASSLLGQEKLFF. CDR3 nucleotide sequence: TGTGCCAGCAGTTTACTAGGGCAGGAAAAACTGTTTTTT.

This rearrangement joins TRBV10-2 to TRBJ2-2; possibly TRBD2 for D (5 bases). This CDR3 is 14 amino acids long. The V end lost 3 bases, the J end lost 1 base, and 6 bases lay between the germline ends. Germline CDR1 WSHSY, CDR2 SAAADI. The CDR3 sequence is CASSEGLNTGELFF. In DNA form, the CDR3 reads TGCGCCAGCAGTGAAGGACTGAACACCGGGGAGCTGTTTTTT.

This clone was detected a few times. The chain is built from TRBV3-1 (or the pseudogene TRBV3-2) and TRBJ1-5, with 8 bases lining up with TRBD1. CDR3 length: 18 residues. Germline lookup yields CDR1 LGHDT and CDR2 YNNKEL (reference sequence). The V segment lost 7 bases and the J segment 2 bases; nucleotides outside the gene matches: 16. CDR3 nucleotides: TGTGCCAGCACCGCCAAGCTGACAGGGGAGGAGGGCAATCAGCCCCAGCATTTT. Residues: CASTAKLTGEEGNQPQHF.

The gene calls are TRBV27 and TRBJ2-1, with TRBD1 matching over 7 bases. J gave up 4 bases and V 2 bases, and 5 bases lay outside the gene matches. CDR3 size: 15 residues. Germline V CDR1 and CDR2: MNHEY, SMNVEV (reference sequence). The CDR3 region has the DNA TGTGCCAGCAGTTTAAAGGGGGCATATTACAATGAGCAGTTCTTC. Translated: CASSLKGAYYNEQFF.

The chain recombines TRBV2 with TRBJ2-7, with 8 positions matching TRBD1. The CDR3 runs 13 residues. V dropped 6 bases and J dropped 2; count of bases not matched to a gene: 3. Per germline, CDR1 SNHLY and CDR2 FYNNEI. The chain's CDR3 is CASRVDRAYEQYF. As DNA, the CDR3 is TGTGCCAGCAGGGTGGACAGGGCCTACGAGCAGTACTTC.

CDR3 bases: TGTGCCACCAGCAGAGATAGTGGTGGGACGGGGAACACTGAAGCTTTCTTT. Its translation is CATSRDSGGTGNTEAFF. This rearrangement joins TRBV15 to TRBJ1-1; maybe TRBD1 (5 bases). Germline CDR1 and CDR2: LNHNV and YYDKDF (reference sequence). V lost 0 bases and J 1 base, leaving 15 bases between the germline ends. The CDR3 consists of 17 residues.

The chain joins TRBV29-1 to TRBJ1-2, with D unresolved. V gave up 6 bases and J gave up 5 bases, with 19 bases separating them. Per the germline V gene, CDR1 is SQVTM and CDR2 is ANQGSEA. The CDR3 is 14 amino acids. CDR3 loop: CSVESPSGGYGYTF. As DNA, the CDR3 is TGCAGCGTAGAGTCCCCATCGGGAGGGTATGGCTACACCTTC.

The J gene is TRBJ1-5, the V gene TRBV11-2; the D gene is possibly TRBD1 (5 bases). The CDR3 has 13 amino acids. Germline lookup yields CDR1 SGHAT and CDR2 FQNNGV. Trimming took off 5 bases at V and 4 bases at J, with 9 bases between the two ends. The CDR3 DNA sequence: TGTGCCAGCAGCCAGGCAGGGAATCAGCCCCAGCATTTT. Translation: CASSQAGNQPQHF.

CDR3 sequence: CASSWGGSDQPQHF. CDR3 nucleotides: TGCGCCAGCAGCTGGGGGGGGTCGGATCAGCCCCAGCATTTT. The V and J genes are TRBV5-1 and TRBJ1-5; tentative D call: TRBD1 (5 bases). Per germline, CDR1 SGHRS and CDR2 YFSETQ. V was clipped by 3 bases and J by 5 bases, with 12 bases between them. There are 14 residues in the CDR3.

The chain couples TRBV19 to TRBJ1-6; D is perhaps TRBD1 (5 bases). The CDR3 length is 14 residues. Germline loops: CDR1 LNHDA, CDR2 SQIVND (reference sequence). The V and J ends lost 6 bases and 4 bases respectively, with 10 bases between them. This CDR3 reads CASRGRGYNSPLHF. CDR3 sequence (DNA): TGTGCCAGTAGGGGCCGGGGGTATAATTCACCCCTCCACTTT.

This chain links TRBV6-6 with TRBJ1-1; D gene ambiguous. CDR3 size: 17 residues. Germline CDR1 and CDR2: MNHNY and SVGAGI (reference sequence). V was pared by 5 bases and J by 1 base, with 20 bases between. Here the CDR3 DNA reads TGTGCCAGCAGTCATCGACGGCCCGGGGTTTCGAACACTGAAGCTTTCTTT. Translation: CASSHRRPGVSNTEAFF.

CDR3: CASSPVQDREIYEQYF. CDR3 in DNA: TGTGCCAGCAGTCCAGTCCAGGACAGAGAAATCTACGAGCAGTACTTC. This chain connects TRBV11-3 to TRBJ2-7; the D gene is possibly TRBD1 (6 bases). Germline V CDR1 and CDR2: SGHNT, YENEEA. V lost 6 bases and J 3 bases, leaving 21 bases between the germline ends. There are 16 residues in the CDR3.

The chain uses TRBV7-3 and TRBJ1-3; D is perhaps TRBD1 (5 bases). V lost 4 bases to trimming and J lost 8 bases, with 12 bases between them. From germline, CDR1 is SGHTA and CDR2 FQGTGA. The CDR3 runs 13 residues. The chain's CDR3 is CASSSGGADTIYF. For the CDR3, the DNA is TGTGCCAGCAGCTCTGGCGGGGCGGACACCATATATTTT.

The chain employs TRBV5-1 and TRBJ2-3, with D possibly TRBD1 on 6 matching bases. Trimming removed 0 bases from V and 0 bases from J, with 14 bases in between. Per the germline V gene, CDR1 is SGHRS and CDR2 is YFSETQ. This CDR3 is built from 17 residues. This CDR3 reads CASSLGAGDFSTDTQYF. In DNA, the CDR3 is TGCGCCAGCAGCTTGGGGGCAGGGGATTTTAGCACAGATACGCAGTATTTT. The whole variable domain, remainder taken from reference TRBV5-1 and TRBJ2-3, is KAGVTQTPRYLIKTRGQQVTLSCSPISGHRSVSWYQQTPGQGLQFLFEYFSETQRNKGNFPGRFSGRQFSNSRSEMNVSTLELGDSALYLCASSLGAGDFSTDTQYFGPGTRLTVL.

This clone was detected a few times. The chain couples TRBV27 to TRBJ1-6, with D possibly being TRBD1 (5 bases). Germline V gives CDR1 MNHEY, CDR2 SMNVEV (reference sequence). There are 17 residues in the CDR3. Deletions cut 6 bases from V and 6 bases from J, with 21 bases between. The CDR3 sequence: CASRLTAGRASNSPLHF. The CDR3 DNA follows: TGTGCCAGCAGACTCACCGCAGGGAGGGCCTCTAATTCACCCCTCCACTTT.

CDR3 loop: CASSLDREAIYEQYF. CDR3 DNA: TGTGCCAGCAGTCTGGACAGGGAGGCGATCTACGAGCAGTACTTC. The rearrangement uses TRBV2 and TRBJ2-7; 8 bases are shared with TRBD1. There are 15 residues in the CDR3. V shed 5 bases and J 3 bases; nucleotides not matched to a gene: 9. CDR1 is SNHLY, CDR2 FYNNEI, per germline. The full variable domain, its missing parts supplied by reference TRBV2 and TRBJ2-7, is EPEVTQTPSHQVTQMGQEVILRCVPISNHLYFYWYRQILGQKVEFLVSFYNNEISEKSEIFDDQFSVERPDGSNFTLKIRSTKLEDSAMYFCASSLDREAIYEQYFGPGTRLTVT.

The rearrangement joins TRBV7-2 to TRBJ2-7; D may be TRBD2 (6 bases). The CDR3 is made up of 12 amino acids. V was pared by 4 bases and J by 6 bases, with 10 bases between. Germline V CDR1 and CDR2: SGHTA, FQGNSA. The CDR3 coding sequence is TGTGCCAGCAGCTGGGGCGGGACCGAGCAGTACTTC. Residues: CASSWGGTEQYF.

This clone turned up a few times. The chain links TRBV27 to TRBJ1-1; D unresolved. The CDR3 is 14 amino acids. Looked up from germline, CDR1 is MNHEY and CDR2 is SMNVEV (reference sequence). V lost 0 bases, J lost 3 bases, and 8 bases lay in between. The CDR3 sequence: CASSLSRAHTEAFF. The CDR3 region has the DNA TGTGCCAGCAGTTTATCGAGGGCCCACACTGAAGCTTTCTTT.

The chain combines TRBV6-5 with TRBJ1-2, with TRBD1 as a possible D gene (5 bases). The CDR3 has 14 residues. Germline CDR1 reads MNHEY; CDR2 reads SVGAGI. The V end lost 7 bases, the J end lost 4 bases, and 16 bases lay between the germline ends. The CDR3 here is CASNPGGTSYGYTF. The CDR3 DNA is TGTGCCAGCAACCCCGGGGGGACCAGCTATGGCTACACCTTC.

This chain's CDR3 is CASSGGPTQYF. Written as DNA, the CDR3 is TGTGCCAGCAGCGGGGGGCCTACGCAGTATTTT. This chain joins TRBV2 and TRBJ2-3; D might be TRBD2 (7 bases). There are 11 residues in the CDR3. The germline V gene encodes CDR1 SNHLY and CDR2 FYNNEI. V was pared by 6 bases and J by 8 bases, with 9 bases between.